This T cell receptor beta chain is drawn from a study of human T cells and chemical hapten exposure. Study context: Patients, mostly women, had alopecia areata, alopecia totalis or alopecia universalis. Whole-study findings and limits: Patch test scores rose with PT1 expanded TCR counts, a positive correlation. There was no change with DPC sensitization in TCRs above 1 in 1000 frequency.

Noted time point: patch test 3, about 24 weeks after DPC sensitization. Sample treatment: therapeutic diphenylcyclopropenone sensitization with weekly scalp DPC. The total RNA was obtained from whole blood that was not fractionated. Alopecia patients deemed DPC-suitable, aged 18 to 70, excluding pregnancy. This clonotype has a count of ten or more. The antigen is undetermined. The length of the CDR3 is 15 residues. Per the germline V gene, CDR1 is SGDLS and CDR2 is YYNGEE. The germline V and J ends were trimmed by 0 bases and 2 bases, with 10 bases remaining between them. TCRdb independently ran MiXCR on the RACE reads; one entry per CDR3 protein. The table includes approximately 41,000 distinct CDR3 sequences, more than 8% detected once.

This TCR was recovered from a man between 50 and 59 years old with alopecia areata. Some clones in this sample may be carry-over from other donors' samples. The genes are TRBV9 and TRBJ2-3; D not resolved. The sample consisted of whole blood, taken in connection with sensitization to the hapten diphenylcyclopropenone (DPC). The CDR3 DNA reads as TGTGCCAGCAGCGTAGATGGGGTAATCACAGATACGCAGTATTTT. As protein: CASSVDGVITDTQYF.